This T cell receptor beta chain was observed in a study of T cells in Graves' hyperthyroidism and ophthalmopathy. Researchers barred patients who had uncontrolled infection, other autoimmune disease, pregnancy or lactation. This CDR3 has 13 residues. V was cut by 0 bases and J by 6 bases, with 11 bases left in between. Per the germline V gene, CDR1 is DFQATT and CDR2 is SNEGSKA (reference sequence). TCR beta CDR3 sequences were amplified from RNA transcripts. The TCR CDR3 was amplified in a first-round RT-PCR using the HTBI primer set. One entry per CDR3 protein results from TCRdb running MiXCR on the multiplex PCR reads. The data contain approximately 260,000 distinct CDR3 sequences, roughly 15% of them singletons.

The clonotype was recovered from a woman in her forties or fifties with Graves' hyperthyroidism that later progressed to Graves' ophthalmopathy. Sequencing was performed on blood. The rearrangement uses TRBV20-1 and TRBJ1-2; D gene unclear. CDR3: CSARDRRMDGYTF. As DNA, the CDR3 is TGCAGTGCTAGAGATCGACGCATGGATGGCTACACCTTC.